A single sample is the source of the 18 T cell receptor beta chains below, sequenced in a study of T-cell reconstitution after alpha-beta-depleted transplantation in children. Preparation of the TCRbeta library involved a method that used unique molecular identifiers. In TCRdb, the PCR reads were re-called with MiXCR into one record per CDR3 protein. In the table there are about 470,000 distinct CDR3 sequences, roughly 43% of which are singletons. Sequencing was performed on PBMCs, taken before TCRalphabeta/CD19-depleted stem cell transplant. Receptor source: a girl aged 2-10 years with aplastic anemia, due to receive a stem cell transplant.

Many counts were recorded for this clonotype. The chain uses TRBV10-2 and TRBJ2-2, with D hard to call. The V end was cut by 7 bases, the J end by 1 base, with 7 bases between. This CDR3 contains 13 residues. CDR1 is WSHSY, CDR2 SAAADI, per germline. The CDR3 spells CASTNKNTGELFF. The CDR3 nucleotides are TGCGCCAGCACGAACAAGAACACCGGGGAGCTGTTTTTT.

This clonotype was found a few times. Sequence at one end of the junction differs from germline and may be a read error. The chain carries TRBV12-3 or TRBV12-4 and TRBJ1-1; 9 bases are a match to TRBD1. This CDR3 has 14 residues. The CDR3 spells CASRIGQGNAEAFF. The CDR3 DNA reads TGTGCCAGCAGGATCGGACAGGGGAACGCTGAAGCTTTCTTT.

This clonotype was seen a few times. V usage is TRBV10-3 and J usage is TRBJ2-7; 7 nucleotides match TRBD2. CDR1 is ENHRY, CDR2 SYGVKD, per germline. With 8 bases clipped from V and 0 bases from J, the junction kept 4 bases outside the gene matches. The CDR3 is made up of 13 amino acids. The chain's CDR3 is CAIRTSDSYEQYF. DNA for the CDR3: TGTGCCATCCGAACTAGCGACTCCTACGAGCAGTACTTC.

This clonotype was counted ten times or more. This chain uses TRBV20-1 with TRBJ1-2; TRBD1 aligns across 10 bases. Germline CDR1 DFQATT, CDR2 SNEGSKA (reference sequence). The ends lost 7 bases at V and 6 bases at J; junction bases unmatched: 5. This CDR3 has 12 amino acids. The DNA of the CDR3 is TGCAGTGTCCAAGACAGGGGGCATGGCTACACCTTC. Protein: CSVQDRGHGYTF.

The chain is built from TRBV30 and TRBJ2-1; D might be TRBD1 or TRBD2, each matching 5 bases. V dropped 2 bases and J dropped 7 bases, with 18 bases sitting between them. Germline V lookup: CDR1 GTSNPN, CDR2 SVGIG (reference sequence). The CDR3 totals 15 residues. In DNA, the CDR3 is TGTGCCTGGAGTATCGGGGCCCGGATCGGGAATGAGCAGTTCTTC. Protein sequence: CAWSIGARIGNEQFF.

This clonotype was seen a few times. The V gene is TRBV12-3 or TRBV12-4, the J gene TRBJ1-2, with D unclear. Trimming removed 3 bases from V and 5 bases from J, with 10 bases in between. The CDR3 consists of 13 residues. CDR3 in amino acids: CASSLPGYYGYTF. As DNA, the CDR3 is TGTGCCAGCAGTTTGCCAGGTTATTATGGCTACACCTTC.

This sequence joins TRBV4-2 and TRBJ2-2, with D possibly being TRBD1 (6 bases). CDR3 length: 17 amino acids. Trimming took 3 bases from V and 2 from J, leaving 16 bases between them. CDR1 and CDR2 (germline): LGHNA, YNFKEQ. The CDR3 nucleotides read TGTGCCAGCAGCCATACTATCGGGACACCTAACACCGGGGAGCTGTTTTTT. Protein sequence: CASSHTIGTPNTGELFF.

The V and J genes are TRBV20-1 and TRBJ2-7; TRBD2 might be the D (7 bases). CDR1 DFQATT and CDR2 SNEGSKA come from the germline V gene (reference sequence). CDR3 length: 16 amino acids. V was shortened by 3 bases and J by 2 bases, with 20 bases between the two germline ends. The CDR3 sequence: CSARMGGRKDAYEQYF. For the CDR3, the DNA is TGCAGTGCTAGGATGGGGGGGCGCAAGGACGCCTACGAGCAGTACTTC.

This chain connects TRBV15 to TRBJ1-2; D is unresolved. CDR1 and CDR2 from the germline V gene are LNHNV and YYDKDF (reference sequence). The CDR3 length is 13 residues. Trimming shortened V by 5 bases and J by 8 bases, and 15 bases separated the two germline ends. CDR3 coding DNA: TGTGCCACCAGCGGTTTCCCGGGAGGGGGCTACACCTTC. It codes for CATSGFPGGGYTF.

This chain joins TRBV5-1 and TRBJ2-3; 7 nucleotides align to TRBD1. The CDR3 is 16 amino acids. CDR1 SGHRS and CDR2 YFSETQ come from the germline V gene. J was trimmed by 2 bases and V by 4 bases; bases with no gene match: 10. The CDR3 DNA follows: TGCGCCAGCAGCCTACAGGGGAGAGGGTCCACAGATACGCAGTATTTT. This translates into CASSLQGRGSTDTQYF.

The V and J genes are TRBV20-1 and TRBJ2-7; a weak D match, TRBD2 (5 bases). CDR1 is DFQATT and CDR2 is SNEGSKA in the germline V gene (reference sequence). The CDR3 is made up of 15 amino acids. Trimming left V 3 bases short and J 0 bases short, with 15 bases between. The CDR3 nucleotides read TGCAGTGCTAGGGCAAGAGGGTCGCTCTCCTACGAGCAGTACTTC. As protein: CSARARGSLSYEQYF.

This clonotype was observed a few times. The chain recombines TRBV4-1 with TRBJ2-1; either TRBD1 or TRBD2 may fit D (5 bases each). The CDR3 contains 14 residues. Trimming pared 1 base from V and 1 base from J, leaving 5 bases between. Per the germline V gene, CDR1 is MGHRA and CDR2 is YSYEKL. CDR3 sequence reads: CASSQGGSYNEQFF. The CDR3 DNA reads as TGCGCCAGCAGCCAAGGGGGGTCCTACAATGAGCAGTTCTTC.

This chain joins TRBV4-1 and TRBJ2-5; D unclear. Per germline, CDR1 MGHRA and CDR2 YSYEKL. Trimming cost V 2 bases and J 3 bases, with 10 bases left between them. CDR3 size: 14 residues. This CDR3 reads CASSQRLPEETQYF. For the CDR3, the DNA is TGCGCCAGCAGCCAAAGGTTGCCAGAAGAGACCCAGTACTTC.

This clonotype has only one observation. The rearrangement joins TRBV9 to TRBJ2-1; tentative D call: TRBD1 (5 bases). V was cut by 3 bases and J by 9 bases, with 10 bases left in between. CDR1 and CDR2 (germline): SGDLS, YYNGEE. This CDR3 is 12 amino acids long. The DNA for the CDR3 is TGTGCCAGCAGCGAGAATCAGGGTGAGCAGTTCTTC. Its protein product is CASSENQGEQFF.

This clonotype showed up just a few times. The chain recombines TRBV29-1 with TRBJ2-3, with 7 bases lining up with TRBD2. Germline V gene data show CDR1 as SQVTM and CDR2 as ANQGSEA. The CDR3 spans 14 residues. Trimming at V came to 4 bases and at J to 3 bases, leaving 7 bases not matched to a gene. The CDR3 here is CSVGPRGRTDTQYF. DNA for the CDR3: TGCAGCGTTGGACCGCGGGGGAGGACAGATACGCAGTATTTT.

The chain joins TRBV12-3 or TRBV12-4 to TRBJ1-2, with unresolved D. The CDR3 loop spans 12 amino acids. The V end lost 7 bases, the J end lost 5 bases, and 11 bases lay between the germline ends. The CDR3 DNA reads as TGTGCCAGCACCCCCGATAGATATGGCTACACCTTC. Protein sequence: CASTPDRYGYTF.

This clonotype was found a few times. The chain uses TRBV10-3 and TRBJ2-1, with 16 positions matching TRBD2. With V trimmed by 2 bases and J by 4 bases, 11 bases remained unmatched. CDR1 is ENHRY and CDR2 is SYGVKD in the germline V gene. The length of the CDR3 is 20 residues. The CDR3 coding sequence is TGTGCCATCAGTGAGCCCCCAACCGGGACTAGCGGGAGGGCATACAATGAGCAGTTCTTC. Protein: CAISEPPTGTSGRAYNEQFF.

CDR3 bases: TGTGCCAGCAACCTACAGGGAATGGGCACAGATACGCAGTATTTT. It encodes CASNLQGMGTDTQYF. The chain is built from TRBV2 and TRBJ2-3, with a possible D match to TRBD1 (6 bases). V was shortened by 7 bases and J by 1 base, with 15 bases between the two germline ends. From germline, CDR1 is SNHLY and CDR2 FYNNEI. This CDR3 comprises 15 residues.